The 13 T cell receptor beta chains below all came from one sample that was sequenced in a study of CD8+ T cells in alopecia areata. RNA was isolated and reverse transcribed to cDNA, the sequencing template. The table came from immunoSEQ multiplex PCR; TCRdb's copy has only in-frame clones and leaves some out. The sample has 70,000 to 95,000 clones, roughly 51% seen once. Specimen: NKG2D-high CD8+ T cells sorted from blood. These receptor sequences come from a human donor with alopecia areata.

This clone has more than one count but fewer than ten. The gene calls are TRBV29-1 and TRBJ2-1, with a possible D match to TRBD2 (6 bases). Trimming left V 4 bases short and J 10 bases short, with 20 bases between. Germline assignment: CDR1 SQVTM and CDR2 ANQGSEA. The CDR3 contains 14 residues. The chain's CDR3 is CSVVFGGTTAEQFF. As DNA, the CDR3 is TGCAGCGTTGTTTTCGGCGGGACGACCGCGGAGCAGTTCTTC.

The rearrangement uses TRBV29-1 and TRBJ1-5, with D unresolved. This CDR3 is 13 amino acids long. V gave up 0 bases and J gave up 4 bases, with 7 bases separating them. Germline CDR1 SQVTM, CDR2 ANQGSEA. Here the CDR3 DNA reads TGCAGCGTTGAAGACGAGCCAAATCAGCCCCAGCATTTT. Its translation: CSVEDEPNQPQHF.

This clone was seen more than once but under ten times. The rearrangement joins TRBV27 to TRBJ2-3, with 9 bases identical to TRBD1. J lost 2 bases, V lost 7 bases, and 7 bases had no gene match. Germline assignment: CDR1 MNHEY and CDR2 SMNVEV (reference sequence). This CDR3 region has 15 residues. Here the CDR3 DNA reads TGTGCCAGCAAGGTCTGGGACAGGGCCACAGATACGCAGTATTTT. Translating it yields CASKVWDRATDTQYF.

In this sample, this clone turned up many times. This CDR3 is CASTGMRAF. In nucleotides, the CDR3 is TGTGCCAGCACCGGAATGAGGGCTTTT. The chain recombines TRBV21-1 with TRBJ1-4. TRBV21-1 is labeled a pseudogene. The CDR3 totals 9 residues.

This chain uses TRBV7-9 with TRBJ2-7; possibly TRBD1 for D (5 bases). Germline V gene data show CDR1 as SEHNR and CDR2 as FQNEAQ (reference sequence). V was clipped by 4 bases and J by 3 bases, with 13 bases between them. There are 14 residues in the CDR3. CDR3 in amino acids: CASSYRQGSYEQYF. CDR3 DNA: TGTGCCAGCAGCTACCGTCAGGGAAGCTACGAGCAGTACTTC.

Worth noting for this clone: Sequence at one end of the junction differs from germline and may be a read error. The V call is TRBV30, the J call TRBJ1-6; D gene ambiguous. Germline V CDR1 and CDR2: GTSNPN, SVGIG (reference sequence). This CDR3 has 11 amino acids. CDR3 amino acids: CGVSENSPLHF. DNA of the CDR3: TGCGGGGTATCGGAAAATTCACCCCTCCACTTT.

This clone was observed a few times. V usage is TRBV9 and J usage is TRBJ2-3; 10 nucleotides agree with TRBD2. Germline CDR1 and CDR2: SGDLS and YYNGEE. This CDR3 region has 16 residues. V trimming: 0 bases; J trimming: 6 bases; junction bases outside the gene matches: 7. The CDR3 nucleotides are TGTGCCAGCAGCGTAGAACTAGCGGGACCGGTCGATACGCAGTATTTT. This translates into CASSVELAGPVDTQYF. Full variable domain (missing parts from reference TRBV9 and TRBJ2-3): DSGVTQTPKHLITATGQRVTLRCSPRSGDLSVYWYQQSLDQGLQFLIQYYNGEERAKGNILERFSAQQFPDLHSELNLSSLELGDSALYFCASSVELAGPVDTQYFGPGTRLTVL.

The chain employs TRBV9 and TRBJ1-2; D perhaps matches TRBD1 (5 bases). V was trimmed by 2 bases and J by 4 bases, leaving 15 bases between them. Germline lookup yields CDR1 SGDLS and CDR2 YYNGEE. CDR3 length: 15 residues. CDR3 bases: TGTGCCAGCAGCGTGGGGGATATGGTCGCCTATGGCTACACCTTC. It translates to CASSVGDMVAYGYTF.

The chain has TRBV5-1 and TRBJ2-1; 11 bases agree with TRBD2. V lost 3 bases to trimming and J lost 10 bases; unmatched junction nucleotides: 9. This CDR3 region has 15 residues. CDR1 SGHRS and CDR2 YFSETQ come from the germline V gene. DNA for the CDR3: TGCGCCAGCAGCTACGGTAGCGGGGGGGCCCGCGAGCAGTTCTTC. It translates to CASSYGSGGAREQFF.

This chain connects TRBV13 to TRBJ2-1; 7 bases are shared with TRBD2. The CDR3 has 11 amino acids. Germline values: CDR1 PRHDT, CDR2 FYEKMQ (reference sequence). V lost 5 bases to trimming and J lost 15 bases; unmatched junction nucleotides: 7. CDR3 residues: CASSQAGVGFF. The CDR3 DNA sequence: TGTGCCAGCAGCCAGGCGGGAGTTGGGTTCTTC.

As for this clone: Relative to the germline gene, one junction end is altered; a read error may explain this. In DNA form, the CDR3 reads TGTGCCAGCAGTTTAGGTACAGGGACCCACTTC. Its protein is CASSLGTGTHF. The J gene is TRBJ2-7, the V gene TRBV28; D is perhaps TRBD1 (6 bases). The length of the CDR3 is 11 residues. Germline V lookup: CDR1 MDHEN, CDR2 SYDVKM.

The chain links TRBV30 to TRBJ2-5; D not resolved. CDR3 length: 12 amino acids. Trimming removed 7 bases at V and 2 bases at J, with 11 bases between. The germline CDR1 and CDR2 sequences are GTSNPN and SVGIG (reference sequence). The CDR3 DNA reads as TGTGCCTTTGGTGGCAAACAAGAGACCCAGTACTTC. It translates to CAFGGKQETQYF.

The chain is built from TRBV10-3 and TRBJ2-7; either TRBD1 or TRBD2 may supply D (6 bases each). Germline CDR1 ENHRY, CDR2 SYGVKD. The CDR3 spans 12 residues. V shed 11 bases and J shed 0 bases, with 11 bases lying between them. The CDR3 nucleotides read TGTGCCTACGGGGGCAGCTCCTACGAGCAGTACTTC. Translated: CAYGGSSYEQYF.